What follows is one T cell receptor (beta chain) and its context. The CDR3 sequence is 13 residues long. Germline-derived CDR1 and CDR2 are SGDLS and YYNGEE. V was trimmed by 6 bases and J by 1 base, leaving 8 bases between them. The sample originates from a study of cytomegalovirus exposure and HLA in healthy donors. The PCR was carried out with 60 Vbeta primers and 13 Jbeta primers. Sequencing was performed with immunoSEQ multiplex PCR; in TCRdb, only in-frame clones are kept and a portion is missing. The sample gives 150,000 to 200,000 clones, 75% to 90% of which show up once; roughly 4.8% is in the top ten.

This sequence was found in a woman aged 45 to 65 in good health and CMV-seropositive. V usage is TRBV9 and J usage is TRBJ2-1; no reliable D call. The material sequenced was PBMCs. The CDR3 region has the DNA TGTGCCAGCACCCCTGTGTCCTACAATGAGCAGTTCTTC. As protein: CASTPVSYNEQFF.